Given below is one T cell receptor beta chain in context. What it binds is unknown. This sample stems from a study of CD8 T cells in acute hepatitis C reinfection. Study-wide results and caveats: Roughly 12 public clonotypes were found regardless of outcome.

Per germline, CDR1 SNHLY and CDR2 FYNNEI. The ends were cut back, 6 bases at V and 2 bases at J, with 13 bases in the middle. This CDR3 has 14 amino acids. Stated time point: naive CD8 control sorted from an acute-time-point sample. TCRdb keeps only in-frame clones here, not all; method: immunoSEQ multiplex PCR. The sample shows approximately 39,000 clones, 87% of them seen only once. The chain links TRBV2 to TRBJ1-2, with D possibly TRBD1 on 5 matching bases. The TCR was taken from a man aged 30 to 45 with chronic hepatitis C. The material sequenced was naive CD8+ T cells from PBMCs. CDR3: CASRTRAPNYGYTF. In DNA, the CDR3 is TGTGCCAGCAGGACCAGGGCACCAAACTATGGCTACACCTTC. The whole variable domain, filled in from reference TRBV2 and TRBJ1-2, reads EPEVTQTPSHQVTQMGQEVILRCVPISNHLYFYWYRQILGQKVEFLVSFYNNEISEKSEIFDDQFSVERPDGSNFTLKIRSTKLEDSAMYFCASRTRAPNYGYTFGSGTRLTVV.